This TCR beta chain is drawn from a study of T-cell reconstitution after alpha-beta-depleted transplantation in children. Broader study findings: Where alpha-beta T cells came from about two months after transplant was reportedly several hundred expanded graft clones. Surviving recipient T cells and thymic progenitors produced the high day-60 TCRbeta diversity seen in some patients. T-cell numbers and diversity one year post-transplant derived largely from freshly generated T cells.

On this clonotype: Its matching antigen is unknown.

V lost 10 bases, J lost 0 bases, and 12 bases lay in between. The CDR3 runs 13 residues. The germline CDR1 and CDR2 sequences are LGHDT and YNNKEL (reference sequence). TCRbeta library preparation incorporated unique molecular identifiers. TCRdb processed the PCR reads anew with MiXCR; each CDR3 protein has one entry. The sample shows 500,000 to 750,000 distinct CDR3 sequences, 10% to 15% of them seen only once. The chain combines TRBV3-1 with TRBJ1-1; D is unclear. This receptor was identified in a male patient aged 10-17 years who had a stem cell transplant for acute myeloid leukemia, so the T cells may come from the graft donor. The sample consisted of PBMCs, mostly from graft donor cells, taken 360 days after TCRalphabeta/CD19-depleted stem cell transplant. The CDR3 is CATSTVMNTEAFF. The DNA of the CDR3 is TGTGCCACCTCGACGGTCATGAACACTGAAGCTTTCTTT.